Here is one T cell receptor beta chain with its context. What it binds is not known. The sample originates from a study of T cell responses to AZD1222 COVID-19 vaccine. Findings and limits, study-wide: Vaccination with two AZD1222 doses was followed by a rise in Spike-specific TCR breadth and depth. In a largely white British group with more females than males, clonal diversity was possibly underestimated. Only after the peak T cell response were repertoires sampled.

Libraries were prepared by immunoSEQ multiplex PCR; TCRdb keeps only in-frame clonotypes and omits some of them. This table has some 80,000 clones, 65% to 80% appearing once. This specimen was peripheral blood, taken 28 days after the second dose of the MenACWY control vaccine. This TCR came from an adult who received the MenACWY meningococcal vaccine as a control.

CDR3: CASSKTEVQPHPSYEQYF. CDR3 in DNA: TGTGCCAGCAGCAAAACCGAGGTACAGCCTCACCCTTCCTACGAGCAGTACTTC. This chain uses TRBV21-1 with TRBJ2-7. TRBV21-1 is assigned pseudogene status. This CDR3 contains 18 residues.